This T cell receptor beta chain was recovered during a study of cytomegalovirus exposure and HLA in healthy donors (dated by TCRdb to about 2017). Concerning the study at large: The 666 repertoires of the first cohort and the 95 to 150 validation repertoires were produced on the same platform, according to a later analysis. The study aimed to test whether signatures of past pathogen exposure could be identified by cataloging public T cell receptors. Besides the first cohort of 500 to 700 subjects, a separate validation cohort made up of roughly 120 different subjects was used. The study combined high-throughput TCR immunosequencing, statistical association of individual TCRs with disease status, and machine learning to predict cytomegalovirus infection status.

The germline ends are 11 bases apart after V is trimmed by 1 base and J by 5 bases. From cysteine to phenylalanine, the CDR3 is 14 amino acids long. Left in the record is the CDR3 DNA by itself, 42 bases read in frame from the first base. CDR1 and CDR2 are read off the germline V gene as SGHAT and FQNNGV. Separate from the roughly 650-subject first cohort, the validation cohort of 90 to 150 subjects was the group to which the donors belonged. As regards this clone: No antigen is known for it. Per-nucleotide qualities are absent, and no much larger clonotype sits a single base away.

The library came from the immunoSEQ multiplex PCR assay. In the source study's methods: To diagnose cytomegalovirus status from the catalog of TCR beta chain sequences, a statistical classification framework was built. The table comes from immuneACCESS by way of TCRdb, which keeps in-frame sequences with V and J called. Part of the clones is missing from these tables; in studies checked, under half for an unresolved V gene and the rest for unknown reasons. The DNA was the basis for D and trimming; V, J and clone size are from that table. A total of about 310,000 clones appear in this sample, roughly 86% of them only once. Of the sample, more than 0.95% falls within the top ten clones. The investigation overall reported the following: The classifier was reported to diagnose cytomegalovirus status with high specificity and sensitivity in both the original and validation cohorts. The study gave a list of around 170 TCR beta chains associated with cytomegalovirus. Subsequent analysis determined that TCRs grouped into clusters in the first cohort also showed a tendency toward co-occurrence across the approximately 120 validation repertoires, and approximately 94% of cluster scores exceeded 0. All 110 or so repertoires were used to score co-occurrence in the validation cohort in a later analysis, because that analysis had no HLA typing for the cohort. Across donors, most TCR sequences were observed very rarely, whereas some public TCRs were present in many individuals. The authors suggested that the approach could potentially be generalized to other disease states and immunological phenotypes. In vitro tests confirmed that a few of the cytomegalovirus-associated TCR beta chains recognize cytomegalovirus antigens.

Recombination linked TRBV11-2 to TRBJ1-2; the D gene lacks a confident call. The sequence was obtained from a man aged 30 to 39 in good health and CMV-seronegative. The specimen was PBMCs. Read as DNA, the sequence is TGTGCCAGCAGCTTAGGAACCGGCGGATATGGCTACACCTTC. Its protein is CASSLGTGGYGYTF.